This is a list of T cell receptor beta chains from one sample in a study of cytotoxic CD8 clonotypes in ibrutinib-treated CLL. The data were produced by immunoSEQ multiplex PCR, yet TCRdb's version contains in-frame clones alone and is incomplete. The profile shows tens of thousands of clones, 71% of them singletons. Sample: PBMCs, taken at disease progression, from a patient treated with ibrutinib. The receptors come from a human donor with chronic lymphocytic leukemia. Each CDR3 is given with its conserved first and last residue. The D gene is left open where the match is weak. Where a row states a size, it is once, few, many or the class of an expanded clone; other rows omit it.

j_call v_call d_call clone_size cdr3_nt cdr3_aa
TRBJ2-5 TRBV15 - - TGTGCCACCAGCAGGCCAGGGGAGGGAACCCAGTACTTC CATSRPGEGTQYF
TRBJ2-5 TRBV20-1 - - TGCAGTGCTTCGGAGCGAGAGACCCAGTACTTC CSASERETQYF
TRBJ1-2 TRBV11-2 - - TGTGCCAGCAGCCTCAGGAGGGGTACTAACTATGGCTACACCTTC CASSLRRGTNYGYTF
TRBJ1-4 TRBV4-1 - - TGCGCCAGCAGCCAAGAACGGGGGGGTTGGACTAATGAAAAACTGTTTTTT CASSQERGGWTNEKLFF
TRBJ2-1 TRBV25-1 - - TGTGCCAGCAGTGACCCAAGGGCCGTAGGCAATGAGCAGTTCTTC CASSDPRAVGNEQFF
TRBJ1-3 TRBV14 TRBD1 - TGTGCCAGCAGCCAAGACAGGGGCAGGGGGAACACCATATATTTT CASSQDRGRGNTIYF
TRBJ1-5 TRBV28 - - TGTGCCAGCAGTTCGACCTGGGGGATCCATAATCAGCCCCAGCATTTT CASSSTWGIHNQPQHF
TRBJ1-3 TRBV5-4 - - TGTGCCAGCAGCAATTCGGGCCTCTCTGGAAACACCATATATTTT CASSNSGLSGNTIYF
TRBJ2-1 TRBV27 TRBD2 - TGTGCCAGCAGTCCGGATCGACTAGCGGGGGGGGGTGAGCAGTTCTTC CASSPDRLAGGGEQFF
TRBJ2-2 TRBV5-6 TRBD1 once TGTGCCAGCAGCTTGGGAACAGGGGACCCCGGGGAGCTGTTTTTT CASSLGTGDPGELFF
TRBJ2-7 TRBV19 - - TGTGCCAGTAGTAGGAGCTCCTATCCGTTGCAGTACTTC CASSRSSYPLQYF
TRBJ2-1 TRBV7-8 TRBD1 medium-sized TGTGCCAGCAGCTTAGCGGGACAGGGGTACAATGAGCAGTTCTTC CASSLAGQGYNEQFF
TRBJ2-5 TRBV5-1 TRBD1 - TGCGCCAGCAGCAAGACAGGGGGGACCCAGTACTTC CASSKTGGTQYF
TRBJ1-2 TRBV10-3 - - TGTGCCATCAGTGAAGAGGCGGTCGGCTACACCTTC CAISEEAVGYTF
TRBJ1-4 TRBV19 TRBD1 - TGTGCCAGTAGCCAGGGACAGGGGGCGGAAAAACTGTTTTTT CASSQGQGAEKLFF
TRBJ1-1 TRBV6-1 TRBD1 few TGTGCCAGCAGTCCGGGACAGGAGGGCACTGAAGCTTTCTTT CASSPGQEGTEAFF
TRBJ2-7 TRBV6-1 - few TGTGCCAGCAGACTCCGGGACACGCGCTACGAGCAGTACTTC CASRLRDTRYEQYF
TRBJ1-5 TRBV19 - few TGTGCCAGCCGGGGTAGCAATCAGCCCCAGCATTTT CASRGSNQPQHF
TRBJ1-1 TRBV18 TRBD1 - TGTGCCAGCTCACTGGTCACAGGGGGAAGTACTGAAGCTTTCTTT CASSLVTGGSTEAFF
TRBJ1-2 TRBV4-2 - medium-sized TGTGCCAGCAGCCAAGATGAGGCAGCCAGCTATGGCTACACCTTC CASSQDEAASYGYTF
TRBJ1-6 TRBV27 - - TGTGCCAGCAGTTTATGGGCCTCCTATAATTCACCCCTCCACTTT CASSLWASYNSPLHF